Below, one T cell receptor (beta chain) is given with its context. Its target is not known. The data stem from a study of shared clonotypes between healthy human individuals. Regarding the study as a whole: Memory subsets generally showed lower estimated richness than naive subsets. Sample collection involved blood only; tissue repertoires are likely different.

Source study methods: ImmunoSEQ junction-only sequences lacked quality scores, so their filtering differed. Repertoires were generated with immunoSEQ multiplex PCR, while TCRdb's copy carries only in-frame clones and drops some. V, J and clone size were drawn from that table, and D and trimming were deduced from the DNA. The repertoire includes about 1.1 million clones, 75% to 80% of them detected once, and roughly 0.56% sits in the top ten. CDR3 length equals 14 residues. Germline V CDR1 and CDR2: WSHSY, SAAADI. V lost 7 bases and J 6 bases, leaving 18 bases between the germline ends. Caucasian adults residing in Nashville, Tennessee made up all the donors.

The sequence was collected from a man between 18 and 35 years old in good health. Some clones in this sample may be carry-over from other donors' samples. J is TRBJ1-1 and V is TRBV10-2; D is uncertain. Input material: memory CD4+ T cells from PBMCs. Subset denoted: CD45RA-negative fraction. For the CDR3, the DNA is TGCGCCAGCAAACCCGTTCTCAGCGGTGCTGAAGCTTTCTTT. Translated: CASKPVLSGAEAFF.